This T cell receptor (beta chain) was identified in a study of blood T cell repertoires in COVID-19. Study-level background: Whether acute or convalescent, the COVID-19 samples came from the United States, Italy and Spain. Nucleic acid was either cDNA or gDNA, and it came from T cells, B-cell-depleted T cells, or PBMCs.

Original methodology: For nucleated cells, counts were estimated from reference gene primer amplification. Profiled with immunoSEQ multiplex PCR; TCRdb holds only in-frame clones, not every one. V and J calls and clone size are those listed in that table; D and trimming were worked out from the DNA. Of some 120,000 clones in the sample, roughly 88% were seen once. This TCR was sampled from a man aged 50-60 years with acute or convalescent COVID-19. Sequences were obtained from peripheral blood.

CDR3 nucleotide sequence: TGTGCCAGCAGCCCCTCCCTAGCGGGAGGGCTCAGGGTTCAGTACTTC. Translating it yields CASSPSLAGGLRVQYF. The V gene is TRBV7-2, the J gene TRBJ2-4, with 12 nucleotides matching TRBD2. The V and J ends lost 5 bases and 11 bases, in that order; junction bases with no gene match: 13. Per germline, CDR1 SGHTA and CDR2 FQGNSA. The CDR3 runs to 16 residues.